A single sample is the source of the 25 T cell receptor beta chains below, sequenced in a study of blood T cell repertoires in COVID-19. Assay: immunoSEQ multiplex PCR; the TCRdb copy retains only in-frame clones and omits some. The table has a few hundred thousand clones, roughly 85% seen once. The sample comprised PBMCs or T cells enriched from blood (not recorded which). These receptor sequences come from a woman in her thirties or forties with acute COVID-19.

In DNA form, the CDR3 reads TGCGCCAGCAGCTCCGGGGAACCCACAGATACGCAGTATTTT. Amino acid sequence: CASSSGEPTDTQYF. This chain joins TRBV5-1 and TRBJ2-3; weak D call: TRBD2 (5 bases). The CDR3 is 14 residues long. The germline V gene has CDR1 SGHRS and CDR2 YFSETQ. Trimming pared 3 bases from V and 2 bases from J, leaving 10 bases between.

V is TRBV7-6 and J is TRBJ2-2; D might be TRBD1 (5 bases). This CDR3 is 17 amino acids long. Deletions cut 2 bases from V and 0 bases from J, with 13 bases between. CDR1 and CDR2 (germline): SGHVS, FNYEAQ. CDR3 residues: CASSLRSRAPNTGELFF. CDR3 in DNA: TGTGCCAGCAGCTTACGGTCCAGGGCCCCGAACACCGGGGAGCTGTTTTTT.

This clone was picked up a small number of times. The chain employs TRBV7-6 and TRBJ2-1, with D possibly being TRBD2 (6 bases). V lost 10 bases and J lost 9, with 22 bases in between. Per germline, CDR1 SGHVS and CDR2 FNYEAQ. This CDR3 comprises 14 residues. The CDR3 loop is CATQDGSRGIEQFF. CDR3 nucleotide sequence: TGTGCCACCCAAGACGGGAGCCGAGGCATTGAGCAGTTCTTC.

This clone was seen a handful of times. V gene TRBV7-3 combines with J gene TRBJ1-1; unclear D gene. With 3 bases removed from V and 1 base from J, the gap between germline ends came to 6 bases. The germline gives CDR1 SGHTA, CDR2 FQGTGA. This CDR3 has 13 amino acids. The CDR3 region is CASSFGRNTEAFF. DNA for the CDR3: TGTGCCAGCAGCTTCGGTAGGAACACTGAAGCTTTCTTT.

The CDR3 DNA follows: TGCGCCAGCAGCTTGGGACTGGCCTACAATGAGCAGTTCTTC. It is translated as CASSLGLAYNEQFF. The chain carries TRBV5-1 and TRBJ2-1; D ambiguous. This CDR3 spans 14 amino acids. Germline V CDR1 and CDR2: SGHRS, YFSETQ. V lost 0 bases and J 2 bases, leaving 6 bases between the germline ends. Complete variable domain (other parts from reference TRBV5-1 and TRBJ2-1): KAGVTQTPRYLIKTRGQQVTLSCSPISGHRSVSWYQQTPGQGLQFLFEYFSETQRNKGNFPGRFSGRQFSNSRSEMNVSTLELGDSALYLCASSLGLAYNEQFFGPGTRLTVL.

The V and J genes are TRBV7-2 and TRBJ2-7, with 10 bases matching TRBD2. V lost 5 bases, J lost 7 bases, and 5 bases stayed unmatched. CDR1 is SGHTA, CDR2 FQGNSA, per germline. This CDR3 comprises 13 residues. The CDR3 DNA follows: TGTGCCAGCAGCCCCGGGACTAGCGTTGAGCAGTACTTC. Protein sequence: CASSPGTSVEQYF.

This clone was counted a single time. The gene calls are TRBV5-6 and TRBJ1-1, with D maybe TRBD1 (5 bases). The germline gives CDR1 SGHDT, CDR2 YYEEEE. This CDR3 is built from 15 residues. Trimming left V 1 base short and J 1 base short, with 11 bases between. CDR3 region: CASSLSAGRNTEAFF. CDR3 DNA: TGTGCCAGCAGCTTGTCGGCAGGGCGGAACACTGAAGCTTTCTTT.

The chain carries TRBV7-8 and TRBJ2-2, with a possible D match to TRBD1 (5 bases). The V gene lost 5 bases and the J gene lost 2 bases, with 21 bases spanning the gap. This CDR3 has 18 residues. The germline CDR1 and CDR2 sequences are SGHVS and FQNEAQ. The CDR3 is CASSPQNAGFDNTGELFF. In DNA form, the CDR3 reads TGTGCCAGCAGCCCTCAAAACGCAGGGTTTGATAACACCGGGGAGCTGTTTTTT. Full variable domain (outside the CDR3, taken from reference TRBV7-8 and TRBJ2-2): GAGVSQSPRYKVAKRGQDVALRCDPISGHVSLFWYQQALGQGPEFLTYFQNEAQLDKSGLPSDRFFAERPEGSVSTLKIQRTQQEDSAVYLCASSPQNAGFDNTGELFFGEGSRLTVL.

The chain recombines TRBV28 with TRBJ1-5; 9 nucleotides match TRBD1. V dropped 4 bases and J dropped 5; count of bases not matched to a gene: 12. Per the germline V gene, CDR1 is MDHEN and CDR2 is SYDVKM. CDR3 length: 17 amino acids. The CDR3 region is CASSYNPGQGLDQPQHF. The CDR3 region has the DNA TGTGCCAGCAGTTACAATCCGGGACAGGGCTTGGATCAGCCCCAGCATTTT.

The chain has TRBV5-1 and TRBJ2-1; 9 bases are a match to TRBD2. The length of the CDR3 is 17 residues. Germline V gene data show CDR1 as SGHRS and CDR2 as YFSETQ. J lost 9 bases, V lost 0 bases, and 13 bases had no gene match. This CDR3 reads CASSLAGLAGSRGEQFF. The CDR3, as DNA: TGCGCCAGCAGCTTGGCCGGTCTAGCGGGAAGTCGGGGTGAGCAGTTCTTC.

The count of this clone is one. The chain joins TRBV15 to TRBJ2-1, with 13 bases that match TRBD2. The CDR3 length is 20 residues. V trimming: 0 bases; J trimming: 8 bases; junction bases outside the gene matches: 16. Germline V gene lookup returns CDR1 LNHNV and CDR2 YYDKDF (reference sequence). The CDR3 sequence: CATSRERTSGSWGWTHEQFF. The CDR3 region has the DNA TGTGCCACCAGCAGAGAAAGGACTAGCGGGAGTTGGGGATGGACCCATGAGCAGTTCTTC.

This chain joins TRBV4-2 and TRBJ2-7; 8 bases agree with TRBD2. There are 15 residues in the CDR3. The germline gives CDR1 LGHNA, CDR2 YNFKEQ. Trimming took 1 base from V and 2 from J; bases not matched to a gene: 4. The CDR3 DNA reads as TGTGCCAGCAGCCAAGGGGTAGCGGGGACCTACGAGCAGTACTTC. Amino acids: CASSQGVAGTYEQYF.

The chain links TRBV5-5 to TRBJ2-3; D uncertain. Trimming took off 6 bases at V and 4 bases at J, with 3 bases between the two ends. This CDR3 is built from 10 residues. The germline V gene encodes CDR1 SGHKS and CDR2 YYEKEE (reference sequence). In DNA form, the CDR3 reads TGTGCCAGCACCGCAGATACGCAGTATTTT. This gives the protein CASTADTQYF. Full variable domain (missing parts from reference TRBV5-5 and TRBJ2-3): DAGVTQSPTHLIKTRGQQVTLRCSPISGHKSVSWYQQVLGQGPQFIFQYYEKEERGRGNFPDRFSARQFPNYSSELNVNALLLGDSALYLCASTADTQYFGPGTRLTVL.

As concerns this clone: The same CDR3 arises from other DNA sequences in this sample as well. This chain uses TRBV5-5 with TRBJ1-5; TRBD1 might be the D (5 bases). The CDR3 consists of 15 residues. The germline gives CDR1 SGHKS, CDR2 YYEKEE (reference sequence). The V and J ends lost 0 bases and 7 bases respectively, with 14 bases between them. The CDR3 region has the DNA TGTGCCAGCAGCTTGGAAGGTGGGGGAGGGCAGCCCCAGCATTTT. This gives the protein CASSLEGGGGQPQHF. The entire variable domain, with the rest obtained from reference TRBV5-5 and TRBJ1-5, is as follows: DAGVTQSPTHLIKTRGQQVTLRCSPISGHKSVSWYQQVLGQGPQFIFQYYEKEERGRGNFPDRFSARQFPNYSSELNVNALLLGDSALYLCASSLEGGGGQPQHFGDGTRLSIL.

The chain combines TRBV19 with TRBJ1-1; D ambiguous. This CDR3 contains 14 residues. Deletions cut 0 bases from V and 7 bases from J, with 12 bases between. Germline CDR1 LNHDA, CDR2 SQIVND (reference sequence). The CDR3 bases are TGTGCCAGTAGTATAGATGTAGGTCCGGGTGAAGCTTTCTTT. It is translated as CASSIDVGPGEAFF.

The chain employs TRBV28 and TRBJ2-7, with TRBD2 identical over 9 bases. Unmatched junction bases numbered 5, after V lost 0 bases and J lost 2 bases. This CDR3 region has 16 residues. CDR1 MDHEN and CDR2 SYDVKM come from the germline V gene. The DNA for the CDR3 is TGTGCCAGCAGTTTATGGGCTAGCGGGGATCCCTACGAGCAGTACTTC. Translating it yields CASSLWASGDPYEQYF.

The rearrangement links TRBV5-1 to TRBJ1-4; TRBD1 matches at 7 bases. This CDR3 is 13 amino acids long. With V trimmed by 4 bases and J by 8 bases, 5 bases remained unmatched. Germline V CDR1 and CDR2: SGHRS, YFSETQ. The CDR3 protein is CASSRDSEEKLFF. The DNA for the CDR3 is TGCGCCAGCAGCCGGGACAGCGAAGAAAAACTGTTTTTT.

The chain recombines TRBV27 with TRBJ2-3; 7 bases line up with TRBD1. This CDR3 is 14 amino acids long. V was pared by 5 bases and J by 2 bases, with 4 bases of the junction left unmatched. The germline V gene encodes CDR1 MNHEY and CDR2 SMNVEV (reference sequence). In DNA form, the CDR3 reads TGTGCCAGCAGTCGGGACAGTTTCACAGATACGCAGTATTTT. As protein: CASSRDSFTDTQYF.

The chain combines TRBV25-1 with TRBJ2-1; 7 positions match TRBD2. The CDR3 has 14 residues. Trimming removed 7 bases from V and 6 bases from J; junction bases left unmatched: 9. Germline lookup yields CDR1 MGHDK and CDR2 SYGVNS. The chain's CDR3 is CASTSRLAPNEQFF. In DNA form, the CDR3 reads TGTGCCAGCACCAGTCGACTAGCCCCCAATGAGCAGTTCTTC.

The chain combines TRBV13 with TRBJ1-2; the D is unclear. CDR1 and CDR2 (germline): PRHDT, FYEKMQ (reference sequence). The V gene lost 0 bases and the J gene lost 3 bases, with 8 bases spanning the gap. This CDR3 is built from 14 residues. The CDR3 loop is CASSLGGAHYGYTF. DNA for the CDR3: TGTGCCAGCAGCTTAGGGGGAGCCCACTATGGCTACACCTTC.

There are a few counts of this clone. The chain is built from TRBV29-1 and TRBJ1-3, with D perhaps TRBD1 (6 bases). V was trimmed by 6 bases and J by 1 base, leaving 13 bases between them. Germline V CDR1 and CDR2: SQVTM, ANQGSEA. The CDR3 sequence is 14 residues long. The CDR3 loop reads CSVSTGSSGNTIYF. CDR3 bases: TGCAGCGTCTCTACAGGGTCTTCTGGAAACACCATATATTTT.

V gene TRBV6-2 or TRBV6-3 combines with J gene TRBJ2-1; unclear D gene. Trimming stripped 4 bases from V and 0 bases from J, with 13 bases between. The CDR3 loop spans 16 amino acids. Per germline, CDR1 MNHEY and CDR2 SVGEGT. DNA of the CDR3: TGTGCCAGCAGTTCGTTATTTTCCAGCTCCTACAATGAGCAGTTCTTC. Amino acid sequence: CASSSLFSSSYNEQFF.

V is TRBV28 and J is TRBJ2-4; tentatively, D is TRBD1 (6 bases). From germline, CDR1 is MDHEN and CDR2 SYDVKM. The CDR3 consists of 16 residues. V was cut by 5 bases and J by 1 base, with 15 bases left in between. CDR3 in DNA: TGTGCCAGCAGTATCACAGGGTTTAACGCCAAAAACATTCAGTACTTC. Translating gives CASSITGFNAKNIQYF.

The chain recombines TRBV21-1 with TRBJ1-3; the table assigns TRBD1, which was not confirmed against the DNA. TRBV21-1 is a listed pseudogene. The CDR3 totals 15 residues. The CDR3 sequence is CASSPQSRPVNPIYF. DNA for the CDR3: TGTGCCAGCAGCCCCCAGTCCAGGCCTGTCAATCCCATATATTTT.

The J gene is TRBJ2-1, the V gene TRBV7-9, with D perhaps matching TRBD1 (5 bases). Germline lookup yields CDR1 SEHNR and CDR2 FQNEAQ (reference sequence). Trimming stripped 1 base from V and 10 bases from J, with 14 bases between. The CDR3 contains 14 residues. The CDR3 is CASSLDKGAWEQFF. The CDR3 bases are TGTGCCAGCAGCTTAGACAAAGGGGCATGGGAGCAGTTCTTC.